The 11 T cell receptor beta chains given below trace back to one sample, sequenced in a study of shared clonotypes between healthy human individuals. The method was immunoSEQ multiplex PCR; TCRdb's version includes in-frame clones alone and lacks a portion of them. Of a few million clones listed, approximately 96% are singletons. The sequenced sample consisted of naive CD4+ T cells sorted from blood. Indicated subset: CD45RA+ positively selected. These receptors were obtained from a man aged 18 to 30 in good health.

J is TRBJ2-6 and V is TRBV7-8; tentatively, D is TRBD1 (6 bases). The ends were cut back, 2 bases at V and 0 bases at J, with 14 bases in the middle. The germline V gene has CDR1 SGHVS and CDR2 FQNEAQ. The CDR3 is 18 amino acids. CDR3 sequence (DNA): TGTGCCAGCAGCTTAACCCGGGACAAAAGCTCTGGGGCCAACGTCCTGACTTTC. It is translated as CASSLTRDKSSGANVLTF. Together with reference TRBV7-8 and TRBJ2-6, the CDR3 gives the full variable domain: GAGVSQSPRYKVAKRGQDVALRCDPISGHVSLFWYQQALGQGPEFLTYFQNEAQLDKSGLPSDRFFAERPEGSVSTLKIQRTQQEDSAVYLCASSLTRDKSSGANVLTFGAGSRLTVL.

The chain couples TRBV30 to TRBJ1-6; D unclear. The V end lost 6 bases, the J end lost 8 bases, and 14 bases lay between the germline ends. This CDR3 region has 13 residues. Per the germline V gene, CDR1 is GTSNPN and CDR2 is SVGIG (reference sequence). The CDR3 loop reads CACRTDFYSPLHF. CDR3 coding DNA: TGTGCCTGCAGGACGGATTTTTATTCACCCCTCCACTTT.

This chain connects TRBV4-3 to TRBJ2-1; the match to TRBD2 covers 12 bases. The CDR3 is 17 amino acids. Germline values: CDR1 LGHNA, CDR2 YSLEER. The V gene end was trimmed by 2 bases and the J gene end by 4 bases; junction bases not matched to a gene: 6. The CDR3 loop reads CASSQFEGTSGYNEQFF. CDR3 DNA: TGCGCCAGCAGCCAATTCGAGGGGACTAGCGGGTACAATGAGCAGTTCTTC.

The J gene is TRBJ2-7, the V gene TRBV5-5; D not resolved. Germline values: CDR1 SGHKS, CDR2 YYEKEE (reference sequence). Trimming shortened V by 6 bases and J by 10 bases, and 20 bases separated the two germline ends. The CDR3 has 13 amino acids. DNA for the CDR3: TGTGCCAGCACCTTCCCGTCAAGGTCCGGACAGTACTTC. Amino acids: CASTFPSRSGQYF.

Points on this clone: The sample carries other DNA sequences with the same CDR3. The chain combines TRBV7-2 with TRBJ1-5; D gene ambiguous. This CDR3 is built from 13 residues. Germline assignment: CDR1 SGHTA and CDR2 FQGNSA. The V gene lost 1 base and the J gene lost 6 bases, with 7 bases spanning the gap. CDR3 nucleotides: TGTGCCAGCAGCTTAGTGGGGTCTCAGCCCCAGCATTTT. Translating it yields CASSLVGSQPQHF. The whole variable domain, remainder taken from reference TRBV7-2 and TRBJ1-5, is GAGVSQSPSNKVTEKGKDVELRCDPISGHTALYWYRQSLGQGLEFLIYFQGNSAPDKSGLPSDRFSAERTGGSVSTLTIQRTQQEDSAVYLCASSLVGSQPQHFGDGTRLSIL.

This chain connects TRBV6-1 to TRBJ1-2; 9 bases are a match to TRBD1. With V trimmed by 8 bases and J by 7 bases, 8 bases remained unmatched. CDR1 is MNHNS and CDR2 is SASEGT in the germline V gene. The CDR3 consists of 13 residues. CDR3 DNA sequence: TGTGCCAGCCGAATGGGACAGGGATTTGGCTACACCTTC. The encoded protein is CASRMGQGFGYTF.

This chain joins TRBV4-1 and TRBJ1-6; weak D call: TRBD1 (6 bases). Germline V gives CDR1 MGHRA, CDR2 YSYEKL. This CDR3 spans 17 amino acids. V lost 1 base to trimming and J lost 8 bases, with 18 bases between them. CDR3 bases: TGCGCCAGCAGCCAAGGTCGAGCAGGGGTTCTACATTCACCCCTCCACTTT. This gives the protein CASSQGRAGVLHSPLHF.

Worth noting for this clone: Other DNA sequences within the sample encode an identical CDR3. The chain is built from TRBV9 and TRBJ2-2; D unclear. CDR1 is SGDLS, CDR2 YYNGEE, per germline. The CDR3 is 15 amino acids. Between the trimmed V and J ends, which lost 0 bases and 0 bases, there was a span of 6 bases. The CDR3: CASSVVGPNTGELFF. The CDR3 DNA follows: TGTGCCAGCAGCGTAGTGGGCCCGAACACCGGGGAGCTGTTTTTT. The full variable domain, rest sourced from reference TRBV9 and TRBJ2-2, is DSGVTQTPKHLITATGQRVTLRCSPRSGDLSVYWYQQSLDQGLQFLIQYYNGEERAKGNILERFSAQQFPDLHSELNLSSLELGDSALYFCASSVVGPNTGELFFGEGSRLTVL.

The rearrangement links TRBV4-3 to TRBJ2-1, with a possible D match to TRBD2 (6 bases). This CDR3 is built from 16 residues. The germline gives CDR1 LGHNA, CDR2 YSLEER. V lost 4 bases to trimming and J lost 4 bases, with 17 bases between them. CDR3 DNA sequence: TGCGCCAGCAGCCTAGGAGGGTCAGGCCATTACAATGAGCAGTTCTTC. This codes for CASSLGGSGHYNEQFF.

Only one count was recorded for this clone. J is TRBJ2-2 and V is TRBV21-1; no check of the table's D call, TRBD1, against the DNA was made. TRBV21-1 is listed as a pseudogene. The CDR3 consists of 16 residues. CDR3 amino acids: CASSKEKTGGTGELFF. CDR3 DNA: TGTGCCAGCAGCAAAGAGAAGACAGGGGGCACCGGGGAGCTGTTTTTT.

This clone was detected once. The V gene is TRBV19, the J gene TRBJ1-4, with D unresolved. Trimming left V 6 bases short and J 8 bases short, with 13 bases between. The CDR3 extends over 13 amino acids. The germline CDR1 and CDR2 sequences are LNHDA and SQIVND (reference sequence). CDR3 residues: CASSTLGGEKLFF. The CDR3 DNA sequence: TGTGCCAGTAGCACCCTAGGTGGGGAAAAACTGTTTTTT.